Below, 27 T cell receptor beta chains from the same sample are listed, as sequenced in a study of blood T cell repertoires in COVID-19. Only in-frame clones appear in the TCRdb table, and some are missing; sequencing was by immunoSEQ multiplex PCR. This table holds around 260,000 clones, roughly 90% found once. The source material was peripheral blood. These receptors were collected from a man aged 55 to 70 who had recovered from COVID-19.

The J gene is TRBJ2-1, the V gene TRBV7-5; TRBD1, the table's D call, was not compared with the DNA. TRBV7-5 is designated a pseudogene. The length of the CDR3 is 18 residues. The CDR3 DNA is TGTGCCAGAAGCTCGCTGGGGCCGGGGACAGGGAGGTACAATGAGCAGTTCTTC. Translated, it gives CARSSLGPGTGRYNEQFF.

The gene calls are TRBV6-6 and TRBJ2-7; 8 nucleotides match TRBD1. Germline CDR1 reads MNHNY; CDR2 reads SVGAGI (reference sequence). This CDR3 is built from 16 residues. The V segment lost 4 bases and the J segment 0 bases; nucleotides outside the gene matches: 8. CDR3 residues: CASSLGTGLSSYEQYF. CDR3 nucleotide sequence: TGTGCCAGCAGTTTAGGGACAGGTTTAAGCTCCTACGAGCAGTACTTC.

The rearrangement joins TRBV2 to TRBJ1-5, with 7 bases matching TRBD1. The V gene end was trimmed by 9 bases and the J gene end by 4 bases; junction bases not matched to a gene: 12. The germline CDR1 and CDR2 sequences are SNHLY and FYNNEI. The length of the CDR3 is 15 residues. The CDR3 here is CARPNAGTENQPQHF. CDR3 DNA sequence: TGTGCCAGACCGAACGCCGGGACAGAGAATCAGCCCCAGCATTTT.

This sequence joins TRBV4-2 and TRBJ2-2, with D perhaps TRBD1 (6 bases). V was cut by 1 base and J by 0 bases, with 15 bases left in between. Germline V gene lookup returns CDR1 LGHNA and CDR2 YNFKEQ. The CDR3 consists of 18 residues. The CDR3 loop reads CASSQAPRGLSNTGELFF. CDR3 sequence (DNA): TGTGCCAGCAGCCAAGCGCCCAGGGGCCTCTCGAACACCGGGGAGCTGTTTTTT.

Here the CDR3 reads CAWSVWGGGEKLFF. The CDR3 bases are TGTGCCTGGAGTGTTTGGGGGGGCGGCGAAAAACTGTTTTTT. The chain couples TRBV30 to TRBJ1-4; D may be TRBD1 (6 bases). Germline values: CDR1 GTSNPN, CDR2 SVGIG (reference sequence). The V and J ends lost 0 bases and 8 bases respectively, with 13 bases between them. The CDR3 length is 14 residues. The whole variable domain, filled in from reference TRBV30 and TRBJ1-4, reads SQTIHQWPATLVQPVGSPLSLECTVEGTSNPNLYWYRQAAGRGLQLLFYSVGIGQISSEVPQNLSASRPQDRQFILSSKKLLLSDSGFYLCAWSVWGGGEKLFFGSGTQLSVL.

The chain recombines TRBV2 with TRBJ2-7, with TRBD1 as a possible D gene (5 bases). Germline assignment: CDR1 SNHLY and CDR2 FYNNEI. V was clipped by 2 bases and J by 2 bases, with 13 bases between them. The CDR3 spans 15 residues. This chain's CDR3 is CASSERGQGPYEQYF. The CDR3, as DNA: TGTGCCAGCAGTGAAAGGGGTCAGGGTCCCTACGAGCAGTACTTC.

The CDR3 is CASSANTGTANTEAFF. The CDR3 DNA follows: TGTGCCAGCAGCGCCAACACCGGGACAGCGAACACTGAAGCTTTCTTT. This chain joins TRBV9 and TRBJ1-1; the match to TRBD1 covers 7 bases. The CDR3 runs to 16 residues. V was clipped by 3 bases and J by 1 base; unmatched bases: 9. CDR1 is SGDLS, CDR2 YYNGEE, per germline.

The rearrangement links TRBV15 to TRBJ1-6, with TRBD1 matching 8 bases. The CDR3 runs to 14 residues. Germline assignment: CDR1 LNHNV and CDR2 YYDKDF (reference sequence). J lost 10 bases, V lost 8 bases, and 10 bases had no gene match. The CDR3 region is CATRRKQGDSPLHF. As DNA, the CDR3 is TGTGCCACCCGTAGGAAACAGGGGGACTCACCCCTCCACTTT.

The CDR3 reads CASSGVGGTRENEQFF. DNA of the CDR3: TGTGCCAGCAGTGGTGTCGGGGGGACTCGGGAGAATGAGCAGTTCTTC. The rearrangement joins TRBV6-1 to TRBJ2-1, with 7 positions matching TRBD2. With V trimmed by 4 bases and J by 7 bases, 13 bases remained unmatched. This CDR3 contains 16 residues. Looked up from germline, CDR1 is MNHNS and CDR2 is SASEGT.

This clone has just a few counts. The CDR3 nucleotides are TGTGCCACCAGCAGAGGGAGCACGAGCTCCTACGAGCAGTACTTC. This codes for CATSRGSTSSYEQYF. The chain carries TRBV15 and TRBJ2-7; no clear D gene. Germline V lookup: CDR1 LNHNV, CDR2 YYDKDF (reference sequence). The CDR3 covers 15 residues. V lost 1 base and J 0 bases, leaving 10 bases between the germline ends.

The chain combines TRBV6-5 with TRBJ1-4, with TRBD1 as a possible D gene (5 bases). This CDR3 has 16 amino acids. V gave up 0 bases and J gave up 11 bases, with 19 bases separating them. Germline loops: CDR1 MNHEY, CDR2 SVGAGI. In DNA form, the CDR3 reads TGTGCCAGCAGTTACTCGATCGGCGGGACTTCGCAGAAACTGTTTTTT. This sequence encodes CASSYSIGGTSQKLFF.

On this clone: At one boundary the junction diverges from the germline segment, which might be a read error. This chain connects TRBV28 to TRBJ1-3, with a possible D match to TRBD1 (6 bases). CDR1 is MDHEN, CDR2 SYDVKM, per germline. The CDR3 spans 12 residues. As DNA, the CDR3 is TGTGCCAGCAGTCCAGGTGTCCGGGACAAGGATTTT. Translation gives CASSPGVRDKDF.

This chain connects TRBV18 to TRBJ2-7; TRBD2 aligns across 11 bases. With 1 base clipped from V and 5 bases from J, the junction kept 4 bases outside the gene matches. From germline, CDR1 is KGHSH and CDR2 LQKENI. The CDR3 covers 15 residues. The CDR3 DNA sequence: TGTGCCAGCTCACCACTAGCGGGGGGGAACGACGAGCAGTACTTC. This encodes CASSPLAGGNDEQYF.

There are a few counts of this clone. The genes are TRBV6-6 and TRBJ1-4; D uncertain. Deletions cut 6 bases from V and 6 bases from J, with 11 bases between. CDR1 and CDR2 (germline): MNHNY, SVGAGI (reference sequence). The CDR3 extends over 13 amino acids. CDR3 DNA: TGTGCCAGCAGGAATAAGAGGGATGAAAAACTGTTTTTT. Protein: CASRNKRDEKLFF.

This chain connects TRBV7-6 to TRBJ1-1; TRBD1 agrees at 8 bases. J lost 1 base, V lost 1 base, and 5 bases had no gene match. The CDR3 is 16 amino acids. Germline V gene sequence: CDR1 SGHVS, CDR2 FNYEAQ. The CDR3, as DNA: TGTGCCAGCAGCTTAGTGACAGGGGTTCGGAACACTGAAGCTTTCTTT. This sequence encodes CASSLVTGVRNTEAFF.

J is TRBJ2-1 and V is TRBV2, with D unresolved. Trimming pared 3 bases from V and 7 bases from J, leaving 4 bases between. CDR1 and CDR2 (germline): SNHLY, FYNNEI. The CDR3 sequence is 11 residues long. This CDR3 reads CASSDRNEQFF. The CDR3 nucleotides are TGTGCCAGCAGTGACCGGAATGAGCAGTTCTTC.

This rearrangement joins TRBV9 to TRBJ1-4; the match to TRBD1 covers 9 bases. Per the germline V gene, CDR1 is SGDLS and CDR2 is YYNGEE. J gave up 2 bases and V 0 bases, and 5 bases lay outside the gene matches. CDR3 size: 17 residues. The CDR3 region has the DNA TGTGCCAGCAGCGTAGATCCAACAGGGGGCACTAATGAAAAACTGTTTTTT. Protein: CASSVDPTGGTNEKLFF.

V usage is TRBV11-2 and J usage is TRBJ2-1, with 7 bases lining up with TRBD2. V shed 3 bases and J 12 bases; nucleotides not matched to a gene: 11. The CDR3 covers 14 residues. Germline V CDR1 and CDR2: SGHAT, FQNNGV. CDR3 sequence: CASSFRGDPPGQFF. CDR3 coding DNA: TGTGCCAGCAGCTTCCGGGGGGACCCCCCAGGGCAGTTCTTC.

The chain combines TRBV30 with TRBJ2-5; the D gene is possibly TRBD2 (6 bases). The CDR3 runs 13 residues. The germline V and J ends were trimmed by 3 bases and 5 bases, with 13 bases remaining between them. Per the germline V gene, CDR1 is GTSNPN and CDR2 is SVGIG (reference sequence). The CDR3 DNA follows: TGTGCCTGGAGCGACGGGGGTTGGGAGACCCAGTACTTC. Amino acid sequence: CAWSDGGWETQYF.

CDR3: CASSQRGRAVQPQHF. The CDR3 coding sequence is TGTGCCAGCAGCCAAAGGGGGCGGGCGGTTCAGCCCCAGCATTTT. The rearrangement joins TRBV3-1 (or the pseudogene TRBV3-2) to TRBJ1-5; 7 positions agree with TRBD1. V dropped 2 bases and J dropped 6; count of bases not matched to a gene: 7. This CDR3 has 15 residues. The germline V gene has CDR1 LGHDT and CDR2 YNNKEL (reference sequence).

The J gene is TRBJ2-7, the V gene TRBV5-1; a weak D match, TRBD1 (6 bases). CDR1 is SGHRS, CDR2 YFSETQ, per germline. The CDR3 is 14 amino acids. V was trimmed by 1 base and J by 3 bases, leaving 11 bases between them. The CDR3 bases are TGCGCCAGCAGCTTGAACAGGGCCCGCTACGAGCAGTACTTC. This codes for CASSLNRARYEQYF.

V gene TRBV27 combines with J gene TRBJ2-1; D is perhaps TRBD2 (6 bases). Trimming stripped 5 bases from V and 0 bases from J, with 11 bases between. This CDR3 region has 15 residues. The germline V gene has CDR1 MNHEY and CDR2 SMNVEV (reference sequence). The DNA of the CDR3 is TGTGCCAGCAGTCGGGCGGGGTCCTCCTACAATGAGCAGTTCTTC. Amino acid sequence: CASSRAGSSYNEQFF.

The chain employs TRBV19 and TRBJ2-5; TRBD2 is a possible D gene (5 bases). Germline V gene sequence: CDR1 LNHDA, CDR2 SQIVND (reference sequence). Trimming left V 4 bases short and J 2 bases short, with 8 bases between. This CDR3 is 13 amino acids long. Written as DNA, the CDR3 is TGTGCCAGTAGTAGTAGCGTACAAGAGACCCAGTACTTC. Translating gives CASSSSVQETQYF. The full variable domain, with the rest looked up from reference TRBV19 and TRBJ2-5, is DGGITQSPKYLFRKEGQNVTLSCEQNLNHDAMYWYRQDPGQGLRLIYYSQIVNDFQKGDIAEGYSVSREKKESFPLTVTSAQKNPTAFYLCASSSSVQETQYFGPGTRLLVL.

J is TRBJ2-4 and V is TRBV19, with TRBD2 matching over 7 bases. Germline-derived CDR1 and CDR2 are LNHDA and SQIVND (reference sequence). The CDR3 loop spans 16 amino acids. The junction had 10 bases not matched to a gene; V was cut back by 5 bases and J by 3 bases. CDR3 region: CASSPEGGKDKNIQYF. CDR3 bases: TGTGCCAGTAGTCCAGAGGGAGGGAAGGACAAAAACATTCAGTACTTC. Based on the CDR3 plus reference TRBV19 and TRBJ2-4, the full variable domain is DGGITQSPKYLFRKEGQNVTLSCEQNLNHDAMYWYRQDPGQGLRLIYYSQIVNDFQKGDIAEGYSVSREKKESFPLTVTSAQKNPTAFYLCASSPEGGKDKNIQYFGAGTRLSVL.

This clone was picked up one time. The rearrangement joins TRBV30 to TRBJ1-4, with 7 bases lining up with TRBD1. The CDR3 covers 16 residues. In germline, CDR1 is GTSNPN, CDR2 SVGIG (reference sequence). Trimming at V came to 0 bases and at J to 5 bases, leaving 9 bases not matched to a gene. The CDR3 nucleotides are TGTGCCTGGAGTGTAAACAGGGGTTACTCGAATGAAAAACTGTTTTTT. Translating it yields CAWSVNRGYSNEKLFF.

The V call is TRBV6-2 or TRBV6-3, the J call TRBJ1-2; D possibly corresponds to TRBD1 (5 bases). Trimming removed 0 bases at V and 7 bases at J, with 12 bases between. The length of the CDR3 is 14 residues. In germline, CDR1 is MNHEY, CDR2 SVGEGT. The CDR3 loop reads CASSYSFGGPGYTF. The CDR3 DNA reads as TGTGCCAGCAGTTACTCTTTCGGGGGTCCTGGCTACACCTTC.

The chain couples TRBV5-4 to TRBJ2-1; D may be TRBD2 (5 bases). Looked up from germline, CDR1 is SGHNT and CDR2 is YYREEE (reference sequence). There are 13 residues in the CDR3. V was clipped by 4 bases and J by 5 bases, with 10 bases between them. In DNA, the CDR3 is TGTGCCAGCAGCCACGACTACCACAATGAGCAGTTCTTC. Translation: CASSHDYHNEQFF.